This entry concerns a single TCR beta chain. What it recognizes is unknown. PCR amplification relied on 60 Vbeta primers (plus 13 Jbeta primers). Method: immunoSEQ multiplex PCR; TCRdb's copy keeps in-frame clones and lacks some. The sample holds 150,000 to 190,000 clones, roughly 82% seen once. This record comes from a study of cytomegalovirus exposure and HLA in healthy donors. Study conclusions and caveats: Reports showed the classifier diagnosing cytomegalovirus status with high specificity and sensitivity. Across all donors, roughly uniform sequencing depth was an assumption of the presence/absence analyses. Indistinguishable V segments such as TRBV6-2 and TRBV6-3 were excluded. Investigators reported 150 to 200 TCR beta chains as tied to cytomegalovirus.

CDR1 and CDR2 (germline): LNHDA, SQIVND (reference sequence). The CDR3 extends over 15 amino acids. V dropped 4 bases and J dropped 1 base, with 10 bases sitting between them. Sequenced sample: PBMCs. V and J are TRBV19 and TRBJ2-2; D perhaps matches TRBD2 (5 bases). This TCR was sampled from a woman in her 50s in good health and CMV-seropositive. This CDR3 is CASSRGAWNTGELFF. Written as DNA, the CDR3 is TGTGCCAGTAGTAGGGGAGCATGGAACACCGGGGAGCTGTTTTTT.